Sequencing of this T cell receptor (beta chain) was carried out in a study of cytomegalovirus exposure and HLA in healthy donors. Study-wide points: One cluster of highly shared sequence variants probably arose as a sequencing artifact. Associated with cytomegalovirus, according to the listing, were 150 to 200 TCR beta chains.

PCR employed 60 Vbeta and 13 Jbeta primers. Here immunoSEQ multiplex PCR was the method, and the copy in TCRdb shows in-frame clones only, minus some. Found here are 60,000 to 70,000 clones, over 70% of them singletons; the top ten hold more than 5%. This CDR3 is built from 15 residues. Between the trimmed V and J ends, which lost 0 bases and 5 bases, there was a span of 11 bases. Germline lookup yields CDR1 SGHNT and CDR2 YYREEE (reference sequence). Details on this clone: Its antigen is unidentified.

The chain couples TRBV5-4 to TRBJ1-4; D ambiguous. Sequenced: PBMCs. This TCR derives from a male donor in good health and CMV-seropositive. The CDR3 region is CASSLGGSLNEKLFF. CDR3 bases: TGTGCCAGCAGCTTGGGCGGGTCTCTGAATGAAAAACTGTTTTTT.